Sequencing of this T cell receptor beta chain was carried out in a study of cytomegalovirus exposure and HLA in healthy donors. The repertoire was sequenced with immunoSEQ multiplex PCR; TCRdb's copy has only in-frame clones and lacks some. The sample includes roughly 150,000 clones, 85% to 90% of them seen just once. The length of the CDR3 is 14 residues. V shed 0 bases and J shed 2 bases, with 8 bases lying between them. Germline V gene sequence: CDR1 SGHVS, CDR2 FQNEAQ. The sample comprised PBMCs. The chain links TRBV7-8 to TRBJ2-7; no reliable D call. The origin of this receptor is a woman aged 18-35 years in good health and CMV-seropositive. CDR3 sequence: CASSLAAQTYEQYF. CDR3 DNA sequence: TGTGCCAGCAGCTTAGCGGCACAGACCTACGAGCAGTACTTC.